This passage covers 11 T cell receptor beta chains from one sample sequenced in a study of blood T cell repertoires in COVID-19. Clones were read by immunoSEQ multiplex PCR, and TCRdb kept only the in-frame ones, dropping some. The table lists some 90,000 clones, 82% of them singletons. The specimen was peripheral blood. All receptors come from a man in his 70s with active or convalescent COVID-19.

The V gene is TRBV30, the J gene TRBJ1-5; no firm D call. Germline V gene sequence: CDR1 GTSNPN, CDR2 SVGIG (reference sequence). The CDR3 loop spans 13 amino acids. V lost 4 bases and J 5 bases, leaving 12 bases between the germline ends. The CDR3 here is CAWTRGLYQPQHF. Here the CDR3 DNA reads TGTGCCTGGACCCGCGGACTCTATCAGCCCCAGCATTTT.

Comments on this clone: The junction shows a germline mismatch at one end, possibly a read error. This sequence joins TRBV5-5 and TRBJ2-7, with a possible D match to TRBD2 (5 bases). The CDR3 extends over 15 amino acids. Looked up from germline, CDR1 is SGHKS and CDR2 is YYEKEE (reference sequence). CDR3 sequence reads: CANSRTGVTSYEQYF. The CDR3 DNA sequence: TGTGCCAACAGCCGGACCGGGGTTACCTCCTACGAGCAGTACTTC.

This sequence joins TRBV4-3 and TRBJ2-2; TRBD2 matches at 10 bases. There are 17 residues in the CDR3. The junction had 12 bases not matched to a gene; V was cut back by 6 bases and J by 5 bases. CDR1 is LGHNA, CDR2 YSLEER, per germline. Here the CDR3 DNA reads TGCGCCAGCAGTCAAATTAGCGGGGGGCCATGGACCGGGGAGCTGTTTTTT. Its translation is CASSQISGGPWTGELFF.

The J gene is TRBJ2-1, the V gene TRBV18; 8 bases fit TRBD2. V was clipped by 2 bases and J by 4 bases; unmatched bases: 10. This CDR3 spans 17 amino acids. Germline assignment: CDR1 KGHSH and CDR2 LQKENI. The CDR3 loop reads CASSPNSQGLVYNEQFF. The CDR3 nucleotides read TGTGCCAGCTCACCAAACTCACAGGGACTAGTGTACAATGAGCAGTTCTTC. The full variable domain, its missing parts supplied by reference TRBV18 and TRBJ2-1, is NAGVMQNPRHLVRRRGQEARLRCSPMKGHSHVYWYRQLPEEGLKFMVYLQKENIIDESGMPKERFSAEFPKEGPSILRIQQVVRGDSAAYFCASSPNSQGLVYNEQFFGPGTRLTVL.

This clone was counted a single time. CDR3 sequence (DNA): TGTGCCAGCAGTAAGCAGACAGGGGCAACTAATGAAAAACTGTTTTTT. Protein sequence: CASSKQTGATNEKLFF. V gene TRBV2 combines with J gene TRBJ1-4, with TRBD1 identical over 8 bases. With 5 bases clipped from V and 0 bases from J, the junction kept 5 bases outside the gene matches. CDR3 length equals 16 residues. The V gene's germline CDR1 is SNHLY and CDR2 FYNNEI.

The rearrangement uses TRBV12-1 and TRBJ1-1. TRBV12-1 is a known pseudogene. The CDR3 is made up of 14 amino acids. CDR3 in DNA: TGTGCCAGCAGCCCCCCGGGGGGATGGACTGAAGCTTTCTTT. It specifies CASSPPGGWTEAFF.

This clone was counted once. The V gene is TRBV4-2, the J gene TRBJ1-1; D possibly corresponds to TRBD1 (5 bases). V was shortened by 6 bases and J by 0 bases, with 14 bases between the two germline ends. This CDR3 comprises 15 residues. The germline gives CDR1 LGHNA, CDR2 YNFKEQ. The CDR3 nucleotides read TGTGCCAGCAGGAGGGGTCGGGGGATGAACACTGAAGCTTTCTTT. This encodes CASRRGRGMNTEAFF.

The J gene is TRBJ2-6, the V gene TRBV15, with TRBD2 matching over 8 bases. Germline trimming cut 3 bases from V and 4 bases from J; bases unmatched to any gene: 8. The CDR3 contains 17 residues. Looked up from germline, CDR1 is LNHNV and CDR2 is YYDKDF (reference sequence). The DNA for the CDR3 is TGTGCCACCAGCAGGGCGCGGGGGGCTGACGGGGCCAACGTCCTGACTTTC. It specifies CATSRARGADGANVLTF.

The chain is built from TRBV3-1 (or the pseudogene TRBV3-2) and TRBJ2-7, with D possibly TRBD1 on 6 matching bases. This CDR3 has 14 residues. Germline CDR1 reads LGHDT; CDR2 reads YNNKEL (reference sequence). Trimming took 1 base from V and 2 from J, leaving 9 bases between them. CDR3 DNA: TGTGCCAGCAGCCAAGGGGACAACACCTACGAGCAGTACTTC. This gives the protein CASSQGDNTYEQYF.

This clone was seen once. The chain carries TRBV18 and TRBJ1-1, with TRBD1 matching 9 bases. The CDR3 consists of 14 residues. V lost 0 bases to trimming and J lost 8 bases; unmatched junction nucleotides: 4. Per germline, CDR1 KGHSH and CDR2 LQKENI. As DNA, the CDR3 is TGTGCCAGCTCACCACCTCGGACAGGGGCAGAAGCTTTCTTT. Its translation is CASSPPRTGAEAFF.

The J gene is TRBJ1-2, the V gene TRBV11-2; 7 positions match TRBD1. The junction had 10 bases not matched to a gene; V was cut back by 4 bases and J by 8 bases. This CDR3 comprises 14 residues. Germline V gene data show CDR1 as SGHAT and CDR2 as FQNNGV. In DNA form, the CDR3 reads TGTGCCAGCAGCTATGGACAGGAGGCGGGCGGCTACACCTTC. Translated: CASSYGQEAGGYTF.